The 14 T cell receptor beta chains in this list originate from one sample, sequenced in a study of blood T cell repertoires in COVID-19. The protocol was immunoSEQ multiplex PCR, while the TCRdb copy is restricted to in-frame clones and leaves out a portion. The table includes 350,000 to 450,000 clones, just under 90% detected once. The sequenced material came from PBMCs or T cells enriched from blood (not recorded which). The source is a woman aged 25-40 years who had recovered from COVID-19.

The chain combines TRBV4-3 with TRBJ1-2; no firm D call. V shed 0 bases and J shed 5 bases, with 13 bases lying between them. The CDR3 is 15 amino acids. Germline V CDR1 and CDR2: LGHNA, YSLEER. The CDR3 here is CASSQDFTEQYGYTF. The CDR3 DNA sequence: TGCGCCAGCAGCCAAGATTTTACAGAGCAGTATGGCTACACCTTC.

The genes are TRBV7-9 and TRBJ1-3; 8 positions agree with TRBD1. The trim removed 5 bases at V and 0 bases at J, leaving 12 bases unmatched. The CDR3 covers 18 residues. CDR1 and CDR2 (germline): SEHNR, FQNEAQ (reference sequence). CDR3 amino acids: CASSDRQGLISSGNTIYF. As DNA, the CDR3 is TGTGCCAGCAGCGATAGACAGGGGCTGATCAGCTCTGGAAACACCATATATTTT.

As to this clone: Other DNA sequences in this specimen translate into the identical CDR3. The V call is TRBV30, the J call TRBJ1-3; the match to TRBD1 covers 8 bases. V lost 4 bases and J lost 0; bases outside the gene matches: 2. Germline CDR1 and CDR2: GTSNPN and SVGIG (reference sequence). The CDR3 runs to 14 residues. CDR3 loop: CAWTGGLSGNTIYF. The CDR3 DNA reads as TGTGCCTGGACAGGGGGCCTCTCTGGAAACACCATATATTTT.

The V gene is TRBV4-2, the J gene TRBJ2-5, with D tentatively TRBD2 (6 bases). The length of the CDR3 is 14 residues. Germline assignment: CDR1 LGHNA and CDR2 YNFKEQ. Trimming took 0 bases from V and 7 from J, leaving 12 bases between them. In DNA, the CDR3 is TGTGCCAGCAGCCAAGAAACTAGCACACGGACCCAGTACTTC. Protein sequence: CASSQETSTRTQYF.

Comment on this clone: Compared with germline, one end of the junction differs, possibly owing to a read error. This CDR3 is CASSLVPPGLANYGYTF. Here the CDR3 DNA reads TGTGCCAGCAGCTTAGTCCCGCCCGGTTTAGCTAACTATGGCTACACTTTC. The J gene is TRBJ1-2, the V gene TRBV7-2; no reliable D call. This CDR3 spans 17 amino acids. CDR1 is SGHTA and CDR2 is FQGNSA in the germline V gene.

V is TRBV10-3 and J is TRBJ1-2; D possibly corresponds to TRBD1 (6 bases). Trimming took 6 bases from V and 6 from J, leaving 8 bases between them. CDR1 is ENHRY and CDR2 is SYGVKD in the germline V gene. The CDR3 is 11 amino acids. CDR3 DNA sequence: TGTGCCATCAGGGACAGTCATGGCTACACCTTC. Translation: CAIRDSHGYTF.

This chain joins TRBV28 and TRBJ2-7; TRBD1 is a possible D gene (6 bases). The V gene lost 5 bases and the J gene lost 7 bases, with 15 bases spanning the gap. Germline CDR1 MDHEN, CDR2 SYDVKM. This CDR3 has 13 amino acids. CDR3 DNA: TGTGCCAGCAGTACGACTTTCGGACAGGAGCAGTACTTC. It is translated as CASSTTFGQEQYF.

This sequence joins TRBV27 and TRBJ1-5; maybe TRBD1 (5 bases). The ends were cut back, 5 bases at V and 4 bases at J, with 12 bases in the middle. The germline gives CDR1 MNHEY, CDR2 SMNVEV (reference sequence). CDR3 length equals 14 residues. The CDR3, as DNA: TGTGCCAGCAGTCCCACAGGTTCAAATCAGCCCCAGCATTTT. This sequence encodes CASSPTGSNQPQHF.

V gene TRBV10-3 combines with J gene TRBJ1-2; D is perhaps TRBD1 (5 bases). This CDR3 is 17 amino acids long. CDR1 and CDR2 (germline): ENHRY, SYGVKD. The ends were cut back, 2 bases at V and 3 bases at J, with 19 bases in the middle. The CDR3 DNA reads TGTGCCATCAGTGAGGGTTTTTCTGGCAGGGTATACTATGGCTACACCTTC. It is translated as CAISEGFSGRVYYGYTF.

The V gene is TRBV28, the J gene TRBJ1-5; tentative D call: TRBD1 (5 bases). The germline V gene encodes CDR1 MDHEN and CDR2 SYDVKM. V dropped 0 bases and J dropped 5 bases, with 8 bases sitting between them. This CDR3 comprises 14 residues. The CDR3 DNA is TGTGCCAGCAGTTTATGGGGGGGGGATCAGCCCCAGCATTTT. It codes for CASSLWGGDQPQHF.

The chain combines TRBV2 with TRBJ1-2, with 9 bases aligning to TRBD1. The ends lost 3 bases at V and 4 bases at J; junction bases unmatched: 6. Germline loops: CDR1 SNHLY, CDR2 FYNNEI. This CDR3 is built from 15 residues. The CDR3 DNA reads as TGTGCCAGCAGTGAGTCAAGGACAGGGGTCTATGGCTACACCTTC. Translating it yields CASSESRTGVYGYTF.

The J gene is TRBJ2-2, the V gene TRBV4-3; TRBD1 is a possible D gene (5 bases). This CDR3 spans 15 amino acids. The V gene's germline CDR1 is LGHNA and CDR2 YSLEER. Trimming removed 1 base at V and 3 bases at J, with 9 bases between. CDR3 sequence reads: CASSQGRQHTGELFF. The CDR3 DNA is TGCGCCAGCAGCCAAGGCCGACAGCACACCGGGGAGCTGTTTTTT.

DNA of the CDR3: TGCGCCAGCAGCCGGGGAGAGTATCGCAATGAGCAGTTCTTC. Translating gives CASSRGEYRNEQFF. The chain recombines TRBV5-1 with TRBJ2-1, with D possibly matching TRBD2 (5 bases). This CDR3 is 14 amino acids long. Trimming left V 4 bases short and J 6 bases short, with 14 bases between. Looked up from germline, CDR1 is SGHRS and CDR2 is YFSETQ.

The rearrangement joins TRBV6-5 to TRBJ2-7; the match to TRBD2 covers 11 bases. Germline values: CDR1 MNHEY, CDR2 SVGAGI. Trimming at V came to 8 bases and at J to 0 bases, leaving 3 bases not matched to a gene. The CDR3 extends over 14 amino acids. The CDR3 is CASQGLAVSYEQYF. CDR3 in DNA: TGTGCCAGCCAGGGACTAGCGGTCTCCTACGAGCAGTACTTC.